This TCR beta chain came from a study of blood T cell repertoires in COVID-19. Across the whole study: Samples taken during acute and convalescent COVID-19 were collected in the United States, Italy and Spain. T cells, B-cell-depleted T cells, or PBMCs provided the cDNA or gDNA that served as material.

As handled by the study authors: Estimation of nucleated cell counts relied on the amplification of reference gene primers. TCRdb's copy holds only in-frame clones and misses some; the assay was immunoSEQ multiplex PCR. Clone size and the V and J calls come from that table; the DNA yielded D and trimming. This sample has 250,000 to 300,000 clones, with about 89% found just once. Trimming removed 0 bases from V and 3 bases from J, with 13 bases in between. The length of the CDR3 is 16 residues. Looked up from germline, CDR1 is SGDLS and CDR2 is YYNGEE. The receptor was isolated from a man aged 45-60 years with acute or convalescent COVID-19. The material sequenced was peripheral blood. The chain joins TRBV9 to TRBJ2-1; D is unresolved. The chain's CDR3 is CASSVVTAKNYNEQFF. The CDR3 nucleotides are TGTGCCAGCAGCGTAGTAACAGCTAAGAACTACAATGAGCAGTTCTTC.